These 7 T cell receptor beta chains were sequenced from one sample in a study of T cell changes during pregnancy in multiple sclerosis. This table comes from immunoSEQ multiplex PCR, and its TCRdb copy is limited to in-frame clones, with some not included. Of just under 70,000 clones listed, 75% to 95% are singletons. The sample was peripheral blood, taken in the second trimester of pregnancy. The receptors derive from a female donor with multiple sclerosis, enrolled in a pregnancy study.

This clone showed up just once. The V gene is TRBV7-2, the J gene TRBJ1-5; D remains ambiguous. Looked up from germline, CDR1 is SGHTA and CDR2 is FQGNSA. The V and J ends lost 6 bases and 5 bases respectively, with 14 bases between them. The CDR3 runs to 14 residues. Here the CDR3 reads CASSFRLADQPQHF. DNA for the CDR3: TGTGCCAGCAGTTTCCGACTAGCCGATCAGCCCCAGCATTTT.

This clone was seen a single time. The rearrangement joins TRBV11-2 to TRBJ2-3, with 9 bases aligning to TRBD1. The trim removed 5 bases at V and 7 bases at J, leaving 10 bases unmatched. Per germline, CDR1 SGHAT and CDR2 FQNNGV. This CDR3 has 15 residues. The CDR3 DNA follows: TGTGCCAGCAGCCAAGGGACAGGGATTAGAAATACGCAGTATTTT. Its translation is CASSQGTGIRNTQYF.

The V call is TRBV5-4, the J call TRBJ2-5; TRBD2 agrees at 13 bases. Germline V gives CDR1 SGHNT, CDR2 YYREEE (reference sequence). V was clipped by 3 bases and J by 7 bases; unmatched bases: 6. The length of the CDR3 is 15 residues. The CDR3 region has the DNA TGTGCCAGCAGCTCTACTAGCGGGGGGGCGGCGACCCAGTACTTC. This translates into CASSSTSGGAATQYF.

This chain joins TRBV18 and TRBJ1-1, with no clear D. V lost 4 bases and J 0 bases, leaving 9 bases between the germline ends. Germline CDR1 is KGHSH and CDR2 is LQKENI. This CDR3 region has 14 residues. CDR3 in DNA: TGTGCCAGCTCACAGCCTCTGATGAACACTGAAGCTTTCTTT. Residues: CASSQPLMNTEAFF. Supplemented by reference TRBV18 and TRBJ1-1, the full variable domain reads NAGVMQNPRHLVRRRGQEARLRCSPMKGHSHVYWYRQLPEEGLKFMVYLQKENIIDESGMPKERFSAEFPKEGPSILRIQQVVRGDSAAYFCASSQPLMNTEAFFGQGTRLTVV.

The chain recombines TRBV6-4 with TRBJ2-3; 13 bases agree with TRBD2. CDR1 and CDR2 from the germline V gene are MRHNA and SNTAGT. CDR3 length: 15 residues. With V trimmed by 5 bases and J by 4 bases, 3 bases remained unmatched. The CDR3 bases are TGTGCCAGCAGTAGACTAGCGGGGGGAGCAGATACGCAGTATTTT. This gives the protein CASSRLAGGADTQYF.

This chain uses TRBV5-6 with TRBJ2-6; TRBD1 might be the D (5 bases). This CDR3 comprises 15 residues. Trimming took off 4 bases at V and 2 bases at J, with 10 bases between the two ends. CDR1 and CDR2 from the germline V gene are SGHDT and YYEEEE. CDR3 bases: TGTGCCAGCAGCCCCAGGGTGGCTGGGGCCAACGTCCTGACTTTC. Amino acid sequence: CASSPRVAGANVLTF. The full variable domain, its missing parts supplied by reference TRBV5-6 and TRBJ2-6, is DAGVTQSPTHLIKTRGQQVTLRCSPKSGHDTVSWYQQALGQGPQFIFQYYEEEERQRGNFPDRFSGHQFPNYSSELNVNALLLGDSALYLCASSPRVAGANVLTFGAGSRLTVL.

The rearrangement joins TRBV9 to TRBJ2-2; no clear D. The CDR3 extends over 14 amino acids. The V and J ends lost 0 bases and 8 bases respectively, with 11 bases between them. Germline V CDR1 and CDR2: SGDLS, YYNGEE. The CDR3 sequence: CASSVVGNLGELFF. The DNA of the CDR3 is TGTGCCAGCAGCGTAGTGGGCAACCTAGGGGAGCTGTTTTTT. The full variable domain, rest sourced from reference TRBV9 and TRBJ2-2, is DSGVTQTPKHLITATGQRVTLRCSPRSGDLSVYWYQQSLDQGLQFLIQYYNGEERAKGNILERFSAQQFPDLHSELNLSSLELGDSALYFCASSVVGNLGELFFGEGSRLTVL.